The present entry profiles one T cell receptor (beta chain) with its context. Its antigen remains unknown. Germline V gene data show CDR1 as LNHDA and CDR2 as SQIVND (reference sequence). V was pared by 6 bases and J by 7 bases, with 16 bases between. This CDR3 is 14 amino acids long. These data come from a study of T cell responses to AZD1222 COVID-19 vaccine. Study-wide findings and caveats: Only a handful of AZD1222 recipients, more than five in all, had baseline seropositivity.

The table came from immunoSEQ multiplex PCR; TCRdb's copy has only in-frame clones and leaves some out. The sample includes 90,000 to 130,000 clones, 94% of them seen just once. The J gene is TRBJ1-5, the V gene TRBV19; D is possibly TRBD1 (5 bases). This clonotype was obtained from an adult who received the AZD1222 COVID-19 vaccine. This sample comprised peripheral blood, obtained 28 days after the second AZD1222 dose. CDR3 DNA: TGTGCCAGTAGATGGTCGGTAGGGGACCAGCCCCAGCATTTT. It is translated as CASRWSVGDQPQHF.